This passage covers 19 T cell receptor beta chains from one sample sequenced in a study of monozygotic twins with inflammatory bowel disease. TCRdb reprocessed the 5' RACE reads and stores each CDR3 protein as one record, lacking DNA. The table gives some 400,000 distinct CDR3 sequences; the top ten clones make up about 2.6% of it. Source material: blood. These receptor sequences come from a human donor with ulcerative colitis or Crohn's disease, or a healthy co-twin of an affected twin (not recorded which).

The J gene is TRBJ2-7, the V gene TRBV7-9; TCRdb calls TRBD1, which cannot be checked without DNA. Germline loops: CDR1 SEHNR, CDR2 FQNEAQ (reference sequence). This CDR3 has 14 residues. This chain's CDR3 is CASSPRQGAYEQYF.

CDR3: CASSSRLADPQETQYF. The chain couples TRBV19 to TRBJ2-5; the D call from TCRdb, TRBD2, cannot be confirmed without DNA. This CDR3 is 16 amino acids long. CDR1 LNHDA and CDR2 SQIVND come from the germline V gene (reference sequence).

The chain is built from TRBV28 and TRBJ2-6; TCRdb lists TRBD1, though no DNA is available to test this call. This CDR3 spans 15 amino acids. CDR1 and CDR2 (germline): MDHEN, SYDVKM. CDR3 region: CASRTGGDGANVLTF.

The chain joins TRBV20-1 to TRBJ2-3; without DNA, the TCRdb call of TRBD1 cannot be checked. Germline loops: CDR1 DFQATT, CDR2 SNEGSKA (reference sequence). This CDR3 is built from 13 residues. This chain's CDR3 is CSARDSHTDTQYF.

The CDR3 sequence is CASSQDFGDQPQHF. The chain combines TRBV4-2 with TRBJ1-5. Germline CDR1 and CDR2: LGHNA and YNFKEQ. This CDR3 has 14 amino acids.

The rearrangement joins TRBV20-1 to TRBJ2-2; without DNA, the TCRdb call of TRBD2 cannot be checked. CDR3 length equals 16 residues. Germline lookup yields CDR1 DFQATT and CDR2 SNEGSKA (reference sequence). This CDR3 is CSAQYRAGGSGEELFF.

The V gene is TRBV5-1, the J gene TRBJ2-7. CDR3 size: 15 residues. Per the germline V gene, CDR1 is SGHRS and CDR2 is YFSETQ. The CDR3 sequence: CASSLDRPGPGEQYF.

J is TRBJ1-2 and V is TRBV20-1; there is no DNA to check the TCRdb D call of TRBD1. The CDR3 consists of 13 residues. CDR1 and CDR2 (germline): DFQATT, SNEGSKA (reference sequence). CDR3 amino acids: CSARAGQGDGYTF.

The CDR3 sequence: CASSNRGQTNEQFF. The V call is TRBV6-5, the J call TRBJ2-1; with no DNA, the TCRdb D assignment of TRBD1 cannot be verified. This CDR3 is 14 amino acids long. CDR1 is MNHEY and CDR2 is SVGAGI in the germline V gene.

The CDR3: CASSDPYLGNEKLFF. This chain uses TRBV6-1 with TRBJ1-4; absent DNA, TCRdb's TRBD1 call cannot be checked. The CDR3 has 15 residues. Germline V gene sequence: CDR1 MNHNS, CDR2 SASEGT.

V usage is TRBV11-2 and J usage is TRBJ2-7; TCRdb's assignment of TRBD2 cannot be checked, as there is no DNA. The germline V gene has CDR1 SGHAT and CDR2 FQNNGV. The length of the CDR3 is 15 residues. CDR3 sequence reads: CASSAVASGSGEQYF. Supplemented by reference TRBV11-2 and TRBJ2-7, the full variable domain reads EAGVAQSPRYKIIEKRQSVAFWCNPISGHATLYWYQQILGQGPKLLIQFQNNGVVDDSQLPKDRFSAERLKGVDSTLKIQPAKLEDSAVYLCASSAVASGSGEQYFGPGTRLTVT.

The chain joins TRBV4-3 to TRBJ2-3; the TCRdb call, TRBD2, lacks DNA for checking. This CDR3 region has 18 residues. Per the germline V gene, CDR1 is LGHNA and CDR2 is YSLEER. CDR3 loop: CASSRKIGTSAEADTQYF.

The genes are TRBV10-3 and TRBJ1-4. The V gene's germline CDR1 is ENHRY and CDR2 SYGVKD. The CDR3 length is 15 residues. The chain's CDR3 is CAISEARQEPEKLFF.

The chain uses TRBV20-1 and TRBJ2-5; TCRdb's D gene call, TRBD2, goes unchecked for lack of DNA. Germline CDR1 reads DFQATT; CDR2 reads SNEGSKA (reference sequence). This CDR3 comprises 16 residues. This chain's CDR3 is CSAREHSGKRVETQYF.

The rearrangement joins TRBV28 to TRBJ1-1; TCRdb's assignment of TRBD1 cannot be checked, as there is no DNA. The CDR3 runs to 13 residues. From germline, CDR1 is MDHEN and CDR2 SYDVKM. The CDR3 protein is CATDRGGNTEAFF.

The chain employs TRBV29-1 and TRBJ2-1. Germline V CDR1 and CDR2: SQVTM, ANQGSEA. The CDR3 consists of 13 residues. CDR3 sequence reads: CSVGLGLYNEQFF.

The chain recombines TRBV20-1 with TRBJ2-2; TCRdb picks TRBD2, but there is no DNA to check that call. Germline CDR1 and CDR2: DFQATT and SNEGSKA (reference sequence). The CDR3 is 16 amino acids. Here the CDR3 reads CSARKAGGPFTGELFF.

The chain combines TRBV19 with TRBJ1-1; without DNA, the TCRdb call of TRBD1 cannot be checked. This CDR3 contains 17 residues. The germline gives CDR1 LNHDA, CDR2 SQIVND (reference sequence). The CDR3 protein is CASSIGARGTGNTEAFF.

V is TRBV5-1 and J is TRBJ1-3; the TRBD1 assignment by TCRdb is unverifiable without DNA. CDR1 SGHRS and CDR2 YFSETQ come from the germline V gene. This CDR3 region has 15 residues. The CDR3 protein is CASSLWGQPGNTIYF.